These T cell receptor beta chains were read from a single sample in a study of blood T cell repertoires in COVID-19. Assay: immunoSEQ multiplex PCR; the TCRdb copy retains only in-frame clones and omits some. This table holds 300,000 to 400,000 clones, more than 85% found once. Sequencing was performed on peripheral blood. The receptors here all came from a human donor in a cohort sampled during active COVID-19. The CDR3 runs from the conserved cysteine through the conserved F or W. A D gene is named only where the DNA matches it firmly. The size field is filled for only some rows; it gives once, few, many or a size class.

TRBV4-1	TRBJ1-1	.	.	CASSRPAFVEAFF	TGCGCCAGCAGCCGCCCCGCGTTCGTTGAAGCTTTCTTT
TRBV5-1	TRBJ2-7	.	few	CASSLGVAANYEQYF	TGCGCCAGCAGCTTGGGGGTAGCGGCCAACTACGAGCAGTACTTC
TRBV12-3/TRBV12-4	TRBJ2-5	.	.	CASSPDRGETQYF	TGTGCCAGCAGCCCCGATCGGGGAGAGACCCAGTACTTC
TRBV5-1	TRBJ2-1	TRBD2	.	CASSLKLAGGLHLRNEQFF	TGCGCCAGCAGCTTAAAACTAGCGGGAGGCCTGCACCTCCGCAATGAGCAGTTCTTC
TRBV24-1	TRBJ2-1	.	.	CATSGISYNEQFF	TGTGCCACCTCCGGGATCTCCTACAATGAGCAGTTCTTC
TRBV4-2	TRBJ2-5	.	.	CASSQGKAVKGETQYF	TGTGCCAGCAGCCAAGGCAAGGCGGTTAAAGGAGAGACCCAGTACTTC
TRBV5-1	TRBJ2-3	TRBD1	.	CASRTGPSVGTDTQYF	TGCGCCAGCAGGACAGGGCCTTCGGTCGGCACAGATACGCAGTATTTT
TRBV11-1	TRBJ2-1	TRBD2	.	CASRSPGGGNEQFF	TGTGCCAGCAGATCCCCTGGGGGGGGGAATGAGCAGTTCTTC
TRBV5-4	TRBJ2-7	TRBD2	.	CASSLGLAGATSSYEQYF	TGTGCCAGCAGCTTGGGGCTAGCGGGAGCCACGAGCTCCTACGAGCAGTACTTC
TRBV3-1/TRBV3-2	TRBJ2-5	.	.	CASSQDPQWEGEETQYF	TGTGCCAGCAGCCAAGACCCCCAGTGGGAGGGGGAAGAGACCCAGTACTTC